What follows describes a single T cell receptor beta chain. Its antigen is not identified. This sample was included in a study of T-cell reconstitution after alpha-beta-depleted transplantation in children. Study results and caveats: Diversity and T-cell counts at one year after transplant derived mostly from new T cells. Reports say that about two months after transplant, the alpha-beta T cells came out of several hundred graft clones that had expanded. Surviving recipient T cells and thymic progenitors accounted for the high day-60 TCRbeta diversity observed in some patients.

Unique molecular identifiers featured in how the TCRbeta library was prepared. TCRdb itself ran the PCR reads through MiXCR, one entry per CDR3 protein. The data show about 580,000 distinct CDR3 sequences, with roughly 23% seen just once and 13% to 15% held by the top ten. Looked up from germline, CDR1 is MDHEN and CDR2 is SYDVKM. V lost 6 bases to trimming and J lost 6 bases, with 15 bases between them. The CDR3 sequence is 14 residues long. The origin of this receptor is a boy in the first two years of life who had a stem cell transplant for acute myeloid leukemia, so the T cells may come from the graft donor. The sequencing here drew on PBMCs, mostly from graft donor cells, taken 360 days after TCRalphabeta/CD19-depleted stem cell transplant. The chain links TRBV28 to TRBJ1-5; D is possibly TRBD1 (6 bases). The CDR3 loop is CASSLVGAPQPQHF. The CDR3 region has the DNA TGTGCCAGCAGCTTGGTGGGGGCGCCTCAGCCCCAGCATTTT.